The next 21 T cell receptor beta chains were all read from a single sample in a study of cytomegalovirus exposure and HLA in healthy donors. Both 60 Vbeta primers and 13 Jbeta primers went into the PCR. Profiled with immunoSEQ multiplex PCR; TCRdb holds only in-frame clones, not every one. The sample records under 150,000 clones, roughly three quarters being singletons. Sequenced input: PBMCs. These receptors were collected from a woman between 35 and 50 years old in good health and CMV-seronegative.

The V and J genes are TRBV5-1 and TRBJ1-1; D is unclear. Trimming cost V 0 bases and J 6 bases, with 15 bases left between them. Germline V CDR1 and CDR2: SGHRS, YFSETQ. CDR3 length: 15 residues. DNA of the CDR3: TGCGCCAGCAGCTTGGTGCCCGGCCTGAGGGCTGAAGCTTTCTTT. This sequence encodes CASSLVPGLRAEAFF. The variable domain in full, completed from reference TRBV5-1 and TRBJ1-1, reads KAGVTQTPRYLIKTRGQQVTLSCSPISGHRSVSWYQQTPGQGLQFLFEYFSETQRNKGNFPGRFSGRQFSNSRSEMNVSTLELGDSALYLCASSLVPGLRAEAFFGQGTRLTVV.

The genes are TRBV12-5 and TRBJ1-1; 7 positions agree with TRBD1. Germline loops: CDR1 LGHNT, CDR2 FRNRAP. With V trimmed by 2 bases and J by 4 bases, 10 bases remained unmatched. CDR3 length equals 16 residues. The CDR3 bases are TGTGCTAGTGGTTTGCACCGACAGGGAGCGGGCACTGAAGCTTTCTTT. Its translation is CASGLHRQGAGTEAFF. Full variable domain (missing parts from reference TRBV12-5 and TRBJ1-1): DARVTQTPRHKVTEMGQEVTMRCQPILGHNTVFWYRQTMMQGLELLAYFRNRAPLDDSGMPKDRFSAEMPDATLATLKIQPSEPRDSAVYFCASGLHRQGAGTEAFFGQGTRLTVV.

The V call is TRBV7-9, the J call TRBJ2-2; 9 positions match TRBD2. With V trimmed by 5 bases and J by 3 bases, 13 bases remained unmatched. The CDR3 length is 18 residues. Germline V lookup: CDR1 SEHNR, CDR2 FQNEAQ (reference sequence). In DNA, the CDR3 is TGTGCCAGCAGCCCACAGGGGAAACTAGCGGGTTACACCGGGGAGCTGTTTTTT. Encoded protein: CASSPQGKLAGYTGELFF.

V gene TRBV19 combines with J gene TRBJ2-5; TRBD2 matches 11 bases. Germline V gives CDR1 LNHDA, CDR2 SQIVND (reference sequence). Trimming took 5 bases from V and 2 from J; bases not matched to a gene: 10. The CDR3 runs to 17 residues. CDR3 coding DNA: TGTGCCAGTAGTCTATCTAGCGGGGGGATGATACAAGAGACCCAGTACTTC. Its protein is CASSLSSGGMIQETQYF. Based on the CDR3 plus reference TRBV19 and TRBJ2-5, the full variable domain is DGGITQSPKYLFRKEGQNVTLSCEQNLNHDAMYWYRQDPGQGLRLIYYSQIVNDFQKGDIAEGYSVSREKKESFPLTVTSAQKNPTAFYLCASSLSSGGMIQETQYFGPGTRLLVL.

J is TRBJ1-2 and V is TRBV19, with D maybe TRBD1 (5 bases). Trimming left V 6 bases short and J 11 bases short, with 22 bases between. Per the germline V gene, CDR1 is LNHDA and CDR2 is SQIVND (reference sequence). The CDR3 is 14 amino acids. The CDR3 loop is CASRKAEVLGGYTF. Written as DNA, the CDR3 is TGTGCCAGTAGGAAAGCGGAGGTACTCGGGGGGTACACCTTC.

The chain carries TRBV7-2 and TRBJ1-2; 7 nucleotides match TRBD1. Germline values: CDR1 SGHTA, CDR2 FQGNSA. The CDR3 spans 15 residues. After removal of 5 bases from V and 5 bases from J, the junction contained 11 bases not matched to a gene. CDR3 nucleotides: TGTGCCAGCAGCCCTCGCGCCACAGGGGCGTATGGCTACACCTTC. This encodes CASSPRATGAYGYTF.

The chain employs TRBV12-5 and TRBJ2-6; TRBD1 agrees at 8 bases. The junction had 13 bases not matched to a gene; V was cut back by 6 bases and J by 0 bases. This CDR3 has 19 amino acids. Germline values: CDR1 LGHNT, CDR2 FRNRAP. Here the CDR3 reads CASGDPGQATTSGANVLTF. The CDR3 DNA is TGTGCTAGTGGGGACCCGGGACAGGCAACGACCTCTGGGGCCAACGTCCTGACTTTC. Drawing the rest from reference TRBV12-5 and TRBJ2-6, the complete variable domain is DARVTQTPRHKVTEMGQEVTMRCQPILGHNTVFWYRQTMMQGLELLAYFRNRAPLDDSGMPKDRFSAEMPDATLATLKIQPSEPRDSAVYFCASGDPGQATTSGANVLTFGAGSRLTVL.

The rearrangement uses TRBV12-5 and TRBJ2-2, with 7 positions matching TRBD1. The germline V gene encodes CDR1 LGHNT and CDR2 FRNRAP. The CDR3 length is 15 residues. V shed 6 bases and J 2 bases; nucleotides not matched to a gene: 6. CDR3 DNA sequence: TGTGCTAGTGGGCCGGGACAGATAAACACCGGGGAGCTGTTTTTT. As protein: CASGPGQINTGELFF.

The chain uses TRBV7-2 and TRBJ2-5; D is perhaps TRBD2 (6 bases). This CDR3 is 12 amino acids long. V was trimmed by 5 bases and J by 7 bases, leaving 11 bases between them. CDR1 and CDR2 (germline): SGHTA, FQGNSA. CDR3 region: CASSPAEGTQYF. The CDR3, as DNA: TGTGCCAGCAGCCCAGCGGAGGGGACCCAGTACTTC.

The V gene is TRBV7-2, the J gene TRBJ1-5; possibly TRBD1 for D (5 bases). Germline V gives CDR1 SGHTA, CDR2 FQGNSA. The CDR3 has 15 residues. V was cut by 0 bases and J by 5 bases, with 11 bases left in between. The CDR3 nucleotides are TGTGCCAGCAGCTTAGCTGGGGGAGGAGATCAGCCCCAGCATTTT. Its translation: CASSLAGGGDQPQHF.

This clone was picked up a small number of times. The chain joins TRBV5-1 to TRBJ2-3; 15 nucleotides match TRBD2. V lost 4 bases, J lost 10 bases, and 13 bases stayed unmatched. CDR1 and CDR2 (germline): SGHRS, YFSETQ. This CDR3 has 17 amino acids. In DNA form, the CDR3 reads TGCGCCAGCAGCAAAGGGACTAGCGGGGGGATGTCCCCGCCGCAGTATTTT. This encodes CASSKGTSGGMSPPQYF.

V is TRBV2 and J is TRBJ2-2; 8 bases are a match to TRBD2. Looked up from germline, CDR1 is SNHLY and CDR2 is FYNNEI. The V gene end was trimmed by 5 bases and the J gene end by 2 bases; junction bases not matched to a gene: 4. There are 15 residues in the CDR3. CDR3 sequence reads: CASSRSGGNTGELFF. DNA for the CDR3: TGTGCCAGCAGTCGGAGCGGGGGCAACACCGGGGAGCTGTTTTTT.

The chain has TRBV6-5 and TRBJ1-2, with a weak D call TRBD1 (5 bases). With 2 bases removed from V and 6 bases from J, the gap between germline ends came to 16 bases. The length of the CDR3 is 15 residues. Looked up from germline, CDR1 is MNHEY and CDR2 is SVGAGI. The chain's CDR3 is CASSYVLRGEDGYTF. CDR3 sequence (DNA): TGTGCCAGCAGTTACGTCCTCCGGGGGGAGGATGGCTACACCTTC.

The chain links TRBV2 to TRBJ1-2; TRBD1 aligns across 10 bases. This CDR3 contains 12 residues. The germline V gene encodes CDR1 SNHLY and CDR2 FYNNEI. V shed 11 bases, J shed 3 bases, and the junction held 3 bases outside the gene matches. The CDR3 loop is CAGGQGDYGYTF. DNA of the CDR3: TGTGCCGGAGGACAGGGGGACTATGGCTACACCTTC.

The genes are TRBV18 and TRBJ1-1; possible D gene TRBD1, 6 bases. This CDR3 region has 14 residues. Trimming removed 3 bases at V and 1 base at J, with 9 bases between. Germline V gives CDR1 KGHSH, CDR2 LQKENI. The CDR3 protein is CASSPAGANTEAFF. CDR3 nucleotides: TGTGCCAGCTCACCCGCAGGGGCGAACACTGAAGCTTTCTTT.

The chain joins TRBV9 to TRBJ2-3; 7 bases are shared with TRBD2. The V and J ends lost 4 bases and 2 bases, in that order; junction bases with no gene match: 7. The CDR3 loop spans 15 amino acids. Germline CDR1 is SGDLS and CDR2 is YYNGEE. The CDR3, as DNA: TGTGCCAGCAGCTACCGGGCGGGGGTCACAGATACGCAGTATTTT. Its protein is CASSYRAGVTDTQYF. Based on the CDR3 plus reference TRBV9 and TRBJ2-3, the full variable domain is DSGVTQTPKHLITATGQRVTLRCSPRSGDLSVYWYQQSLDQGLQFLIQYYNGEERAKGNILERFSAQQFPDLHSELNLSSLELGDSALYFCASSYRAGVTDTQYFGPGTRLTVL.

The chain employs TRBV5-1 and TRBJ2-7, with TRBD1 matching over 9 bases. The CDR3 is 18 residues long. Germline lookup yields CDR1 SGHRS and CDR2 YFSETQ. The V gene end was trimmed by 4 bases and the J gene end by 3 bases; junction bases not matched to a gene: 17. CDR3 in amino acids: CASSLGWFVGQGIYEQYF. CDR3 coding DNA: TGCGCCAGCAGCCTTGGTTGGTTTGTGGGACAGGGTATCTACGAGCAGTACTTC.

The chain has TRBV5-1 and TRBJ1-2; D gene uncertain. CDR3 size: 13 residues. CDR1 and CDR2 (germline): SGHRS, YFSETQ. With 3 bases removed from V and 9 bases from J, the gap between germline ends came to 15 bases. The CDR3 loop is CASSSGEVGSYTF. Here the CDR3 DNA reads TGCGCCAGCAGCTCCGGAGAGGTCGGAAGCTACACCTTC.

On this clone: This specimen includes other DNA sequences encoding the same CDR3. This chain joins TRBV2 and TRBJ1-3; TRBD1 matches 7 bases. CDR1 and CDR2 (germline): SNHLY, FYNNEI. The length of the CDR3 is 15 residues. Trimming removed 6 bases from V and 0 bases from J; junction bases left unmatched: 5. The DNA of the CDR3 is TGTGCCAGCAGAGATGGACAGGTCTCTGGAAACACCATATATTTT. Its translation is CASRDGQVSGNTIYF.

The rearrangement uses TRBV6-6 and TRBJ1-5; D might be TRBD1 (6 bases). The germline V and J ends were trimmed by 10 bases and 2 bases, with 12 bases remaining between them. CDR1 and CDR2 (germline): MNHNY, SVGAGI (reference sequence). The CDR3 is 13 residues long. The CDR3, as DNA: TGTGCCAACTCCGGACAGCGCAATCAGCCCCAGCATTTT. Protein: CANSGQRNQPQHF.

CDR3 amino acids: CSAKPGTGDYGYTF. The CDR3, as DNA: TGCAGCGCGAAGCCCGGGACAGGGGACTATGGCTACACCTTC. V gene TRBV29-1 combines with J gene TRBJ1-2, with 10 bases lining up with TRBD1. Germline V lookup: CDR1 SQVTM, CDR2 ANQGSEA. This CDR3 comprises 14 residues. With V trimmed by 7 bases and J by 3 bases, 8 bases remained unmatched.